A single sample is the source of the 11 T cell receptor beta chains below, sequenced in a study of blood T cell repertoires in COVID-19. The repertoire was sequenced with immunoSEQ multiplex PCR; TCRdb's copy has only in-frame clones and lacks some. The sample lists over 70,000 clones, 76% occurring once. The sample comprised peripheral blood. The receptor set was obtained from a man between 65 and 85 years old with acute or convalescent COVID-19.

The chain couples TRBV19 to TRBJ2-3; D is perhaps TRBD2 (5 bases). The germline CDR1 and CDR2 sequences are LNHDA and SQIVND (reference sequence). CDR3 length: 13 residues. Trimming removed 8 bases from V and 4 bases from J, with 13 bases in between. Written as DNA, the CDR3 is TGTGCCAGTGGGCTAGCACTCGCAGATACGCAGTATTTT. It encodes CASGLALADTQYF.

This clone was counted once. The CDR3 DNA reads as TGTGCCAGCTCGCTCCGGGACAGGCGGGTTAATGAGCAGTTCTTC. Encoded protein: CASSLRDRRVNEQFF. V is TRBV18 and J is TRBJ2-1; 8 nucleotides line up with TRBD1. CDR3 length: 15 residues. V was clipped by 6 bases and J by 7 bases; unmatched bases: 11. Germline V gene sequence: CDR1 KGHSH, CDR2 LQKENI.

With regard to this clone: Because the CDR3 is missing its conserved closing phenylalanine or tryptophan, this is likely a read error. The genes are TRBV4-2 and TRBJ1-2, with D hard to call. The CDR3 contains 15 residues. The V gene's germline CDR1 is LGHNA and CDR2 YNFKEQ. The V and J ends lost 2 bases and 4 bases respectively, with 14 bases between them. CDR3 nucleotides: TGTGCCAGCAGCCAACAAAGCAACGCGGGCTATGGCTACACCCTC. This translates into CASSQQSNAGYGYTL.

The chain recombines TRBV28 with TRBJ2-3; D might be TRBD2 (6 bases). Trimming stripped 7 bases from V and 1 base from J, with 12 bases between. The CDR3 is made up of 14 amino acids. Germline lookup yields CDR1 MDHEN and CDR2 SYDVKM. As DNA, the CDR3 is TGTGCCAGCATGCAGGGACTTGGCACAGATACGCAGTATTTT. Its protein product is CASMQGLGTDTQYF.

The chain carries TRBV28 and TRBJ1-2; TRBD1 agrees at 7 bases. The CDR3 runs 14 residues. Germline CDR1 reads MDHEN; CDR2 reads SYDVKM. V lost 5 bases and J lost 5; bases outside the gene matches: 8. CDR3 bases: TGTGCCAGCAGTCCGAACAGGGGTGGTTATGGCTACACCTTC. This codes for CASSPNRGGYGYTF.

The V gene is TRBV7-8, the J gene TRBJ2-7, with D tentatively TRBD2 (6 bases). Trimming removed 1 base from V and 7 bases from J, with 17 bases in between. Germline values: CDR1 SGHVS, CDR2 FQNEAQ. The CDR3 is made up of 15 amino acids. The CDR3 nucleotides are TGTGCCAGCAGCTTAGGACTAGAACCGCCCAAAGAGCAGTACTTC. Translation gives CASSLGLEPPKEQYF.

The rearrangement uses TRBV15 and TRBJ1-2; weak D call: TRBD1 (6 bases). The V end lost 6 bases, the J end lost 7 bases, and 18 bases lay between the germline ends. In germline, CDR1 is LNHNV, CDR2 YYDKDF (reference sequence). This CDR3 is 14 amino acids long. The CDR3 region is CATRPQGNGGGYTF. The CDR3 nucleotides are TGTGCCACCAGGCCGCAGGGGAATGGTGGTGGCTACACCTTC.

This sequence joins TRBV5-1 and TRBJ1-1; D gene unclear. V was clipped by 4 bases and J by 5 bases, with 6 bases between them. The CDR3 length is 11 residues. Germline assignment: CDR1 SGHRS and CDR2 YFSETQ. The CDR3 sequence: CASSTGTEAFF. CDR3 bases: TGCGCCAGCAGCACGGGGACTGAAGCTTTCTTT.

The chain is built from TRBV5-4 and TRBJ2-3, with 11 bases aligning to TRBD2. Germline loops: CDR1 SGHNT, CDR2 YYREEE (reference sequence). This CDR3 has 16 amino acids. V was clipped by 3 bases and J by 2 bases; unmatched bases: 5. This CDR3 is CASSSGTSGPTDTQYF. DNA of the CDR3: TGTGCCAGCAGCTCCGGGACTAGCGGACCCACAGATACGCAGTATTTT.

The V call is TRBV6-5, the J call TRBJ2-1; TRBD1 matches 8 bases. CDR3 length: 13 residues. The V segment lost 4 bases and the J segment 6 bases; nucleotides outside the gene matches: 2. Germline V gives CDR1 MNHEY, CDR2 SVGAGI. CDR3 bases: TGTGCCAGCAGTTCAGGGGGCGGCAATGAGCAGTTCTTC. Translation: CASSSGGGNEQFF.

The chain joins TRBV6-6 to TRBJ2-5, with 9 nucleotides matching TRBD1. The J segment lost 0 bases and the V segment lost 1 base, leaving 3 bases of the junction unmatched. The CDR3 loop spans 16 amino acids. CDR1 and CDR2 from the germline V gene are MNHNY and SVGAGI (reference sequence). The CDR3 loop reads CASSYFGDRDQETQYF. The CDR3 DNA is TGTGCCAGCAGTTACTTCGGGGACAGGGACCAAGAGACCCAGTACTTC.